Presented here are 27 T cell receptor beta chains from one specimen sequenced in a study of blood T cells in healthy people across ages. A sample-barcoded 5' primer and a J-beta primer mix were used in a second PCR of roughly 7 to 12 cycles. TCRdb re-called the 5' RACE reads through MiXCR, storing one row per CDR3 protein. The table lists roughly 1.5 million distinct CDR3 sequences, roughly two fifths of them singletons. Sequencing input: blood. Receptor source: a young woman in good health.

This clonotype was found a few times. The chain carries TRBV4-1 and TRBJ1-4; D perhaps matches TRBD1 (5 bases). The CDR3 runs 15 residues. Trimming removed 2 bases at V and 8 bases at J, with 15 bases between. CDR1 is MGHRA, CDR2 YSYEKL, per germline. CDR3 nucleotide sequence: TGCGCCAGCAGCCAACGTGACAGCCCGCGGGAAAAACTGTTTTTT. Translation: CASSQRDSPREKLFF.

J is TRBJ2-2 and V is TRBV12-3 or TRBV12-4; D is ambiguous. Trimming left V 4 bases short and J 1 base short, with 7 bases between. The CDR3 sequence is 14 residues long. In DNA, the CDR3 is TGTGCCAGCAGTTGGGCCTTGAACACCGGGGAGCTGTTTTTT. It codes for CASSWALNTGELFF.

The chain joins TRBV3-1 to TRBJ2-7, with a tentative D call TRBD2 (5 bases). The CDR3 consists of 13 residues. V was pared by 0 bases and J by 3 bases, with 6 bases between. Germline V gene lookup returns CDR1 LGHDT and CDR2 YNNKEL (reference sequence). This CDR3 is CASSQDDYYEQYF. DNA for the CDR3: TGTGCCAGCAGCCAAGATGACTACTACGAGCAGTACTTC.

The chain uses TRBV2 and TRBJ2-1; TRBD2 matches at 8 bases. Losses at the gene ends were 6 bases for V and 9 bases for J; bases not matched to a gene: 10. Germline CDR1 and CDR2: SNHLY and FYNNEI. CDR3 length equals 14 residues. The CDR3 spells CASRALGGAGEQFF. The CDR3 coding sequence is TGTGCCAGCAGGGCCCTCGGGGGGGCTGGTGAGCAGTTCTTC.

The chain combines TRBV4-1 with TRBJ1-1; the D is unclear. Trimming took 1 base from V and 0 from J, leaving 24 bases between them. Germline CDR1 MGHRA, CDR2 YSYEKL. The length of the CDR3 is 20 residues. The CDR3 loop is CASSQVTARKTSPMNTEAFF. The CDR3 nucleotides read TGCGCCAGCAGCCAAGTAACAGCCCGGAAAACCTCTCCCATGAACACTGAAGCTTTCTTT.

This rearrangement joins TRBV7-3 to TRBJ2-2; possibly TRBD2 for D (6 bases). The CDR3 totals 14 residues. Germline V lookup: CDR1 SGHTA, CDR2 FQGTGA. Trimming stripped 6 bases from V and 4 bases from J, with 12 bases between. CDR3: CASRLGGGTGELFF. The DNA of the CDR3 is TGTGCCAGCAGACTCGGGGGTGGCACCGGGGAGCTGTTTTTT.

A note on this clonotype: This may stem from a read error, because a much larger clone lies one nucleotide away. The chain combines TRBV7-2 with TRBJ2-7; unclear D gene. This CDR3 spans 12 amino acids. Germline V gene lookup returns CDR1 SGHTA and CDR2 FQGNSA. The DNA for the CDR3 is TGTGCCGGCAGCTTACCATTCTACGAGCAGTACTTC. It yields the protein CAGSLPFYEQYF.

CDR3 amino acids: CASSLGAGTVNTEAFF. The DNA of the CDR3 is TGCGCCAGCAGCTTGGGGGCGGGGACCGTGAACACTGAAGCTTTCTTT. The chain employs TRBV5-1 and TRBJ1-1; weak D call: TRBD1 (5 bases). The CDR3 sequence is 16 residues long. Looked up from germline, CDR1 is SGHRS and CDR2 is YFSETQ. V lost 0 bases and J 0 bases, leaving 12 bases between the germline ends.

Concerning this clonotype itself: Since a much larger clone is just one base distant, this may be a read error. The chain links TRBV12-3 or TRBV12-4 to TRBJ2-7; D possibly corresponds to TRBD2 (5 bases). This CDR3 is 13 amino acids long. The V gene lost 7 bases and the J gene lost 7 bases, with 17 bases spanning the gap. This chain's CDR3 is CASTRTGNNEQYF. CDR3 nucleotides: TGTGCCAGCACCAGGACTGGAAACAATGAGCAGTACTTC.

This chain links TRBV29-1 with TRBJ2-3; 10 nucleotides agree with TRBD1. Trimming at V came to 2 bases and at J to 5 bases, leaving 4 bases not matched to a gene. The CDR3 is 14 amino acids. Germline V gene data show CDR1 as SQVTM and CDR2 as ANQGSEA. The CDR3 DNA follows: TGCAGCGTTGAACGACAGGGGGCGGGAGATACGCAGTATTTT. Protein product: CSVERQGAGDTQYF.

The chain couples TRBV6-2 or TRBV6-3 to TRBJ1-2, with D maybe TRBD1 (6 bases). V lost 6 bases and J 10 bases, leaving 12 bases between the germline ends. The CDR3 covers 11 residues. CDR1 and CDR2 from the germline V gene are MNHEY and SVGEGT. The CDR3 is CASSQGHDYTF. As DNA, the CDR3 is TGTGCCAGCAGCCAGGGGCATGACTACACCTTC.

CDR3 protein: CASSTGVGNQPQHF. The CDR3 bases are TGTGCCAGCAGTACGGGGGTCGGCAATCAGCCCCAGCATTTT. This rearrangement joins TRBV6-6 to TRBJ1-5, with a weak D call TRBD1 (5 bases). This CDR3 comprises 14 residues. V was trimmed by 5 bases and J by 2 bases, leaving 10 bases between them. The germline gives CDR1 MNHNY, CDR2 SVGAGI (reference sequence).

J is TRBJ1-5 and V is TRBV20-1; TRBD1 is a possible D gene (5 bases). Germline values: CDR1 DFQATT, CDR2 SNEGSKA (reference sequence). This CDR3 comprises 15 residues. The V and J ends lost 0 bases and 5 bases respectively, with 14 bases between them. The CDR3 coding sequence is TGCAGTGCTAGAGACCCCGGGGGGGAACATCAGCCCCAGCATTTT. It specifies CSARDPGGEHQPQHF.

This clonotype was detected once. The V call is TRBV24-1, the J call TRBJ2-1, with a possible D match to TRBD2 (5 bases). CDR1 KGHDR and CDR2 SFDVKD come from the germline V gene. Deletions cut 3 bases from V and 10 bases from J, with 15 bases between. The CDR3 loop spans 14 amino acids. The CDR3 sequence is CATSDAGGGPEQFF. The CDR3 nucleotides are TGTGCCACCAGTGATGCCGGTGGAGGCCCCGAGCAGTTCTTC.

This chain links TRBV4-3 with TRBJ2-7, with D unclear. Deletions cut 0 bases from V and 5 bases from J, with 20 bases between. Germline-derived CDR1 and CDR2 are LGHNA and YSLEER. The CDR3 is 17 amino acids. CDR3 sequence reads: CASSQDNVRPSPNEQYF. The CDR3, as DNA: TGCGCCAGCAGCCAAGATAACGTCAGACCGAGCCCCAACGAGCAGTACTTC.

This clonotype was seen once. A read error may account for a junction end that differs from germline. The chain carries TRBV7-2 and TRBJ2-3; D gene ambiguous. The V gene's germline CDR1 is SGHTA and CDR2 FQGNSA. The CDR3 totals 17 residues. CDR3 DNA: TGTGCCAACAGCTTATTGCGGTACCTAATGACCACAGATACGCAGTATTTT. Translating gives CANSLLRYLMTTDTQYF.

The DNA of the CDR3 is TGCAGTGCTAGAGCCCAGGGCTCTAACTATGGCTACACCTTC. This encodes CSARAQGSNYGYTF. The chain employs TRBV20-1 and TRBJ1-2; maybe TRBD1 (5 bases). Per the germline V gene, CDR1 is DFQATT and CDR2 is SNEGSKA (reference sequence). The CDR3 is 14 residues long. Trimming shortened V by 1 base and J by 0 bases, and 9 bases separated the two germline ends.

The chain employs TRBV29-1 and TRBJ2-7; 11 nucleotides align to TRBD2. CDR1 is SQVTM, CDR2 ANQGSEA, per germline. The CDR3 runs 14 residues. After removal of 4 bases from V and 2 bases from J, the junction contained 4 bases not matched to a gene. In nucleotides, the CDR3 is TGCAGCGTTGTTGCTAGCGGGAGGCCCTACGAGCAGTACTTC. Protein product: CSVVASGRPYEQYF.

The chain uses TRBV7-2 and TRBJ2-2, with unresolved D. The ends were cut back, 0 bases at V and 6 bases at J, with 5 bases in the middle. This CDR3 contains 13 residues. Germline lookup yields CDR1 SGHTA and CDR2 FQGNSA. CDR3 sequence: CASSLAKSGELFF. CDR3 nucleotide sequence: TGTGCCAGCAGCTTAGCCAAGTCCGGGGAGCTGTTTTTT.

This clonotype was recorded many times. This chain joins TRBV29-1 and TRBJ2-7; tentative D call: TRBD1 (6 bases). CDR1 is SQVTM, CDR2 ANQGSEA, per germline. CDR3 length equals 12 residues. Trimming removed 4 bases at V and 3 bases at J, with 10 bases between. The chain's CDR3 is CSVVTGGYEQYF. Written as DNA, the CDR3 is TGCAGCGTTGTGACAGGCGGCTACGAGCAGTACTTC.

The sample holds one count of this clonotype. The chain has TRBV20-1 and TRBJ1-2; possibly TRBD1 for D (6 bases). V was clipped by 3 bases and J by 12 bases, with 14 bases between them. Per germline, CDR1 DFQATT and CDR2 SNEGSKA (reference sequence). This CDR3 comprises 11 residues. DNA for the CDR3: TGCAGTGCTAGGATGTTCCGGGACAACACCTTC. It encodes CSARMFRDNTF.

This clonotype was observed once. J is TRBJ1-5 and V is TRBV20-1, with D possibly being TRBD1 (6 bases). Germline values: CDR1 DFQATT, CDR2 SNEGSKA (reference sequence). V lost 3 bases and J lost 0, with 15 bases in between. The CDR3 consists of 16 residues. In DNA, the CDR3 is TGCAGTGCTAGCCGCCCGAGGGGGGTTAGCAATCAGCCCCAGCATTTT. It encodes CSASRPRGVSNQPQHF.

The chain's CDR3 is CASSLAPSGNNEQYF. CDR3 bases: TGTGCCAGCAGCTTAGCTCCGTCAGGGAACAATGAGCAGTACTTC. The rearrangement uses TRBV7-9 and TRBJ2-1; the D gene is possibly TRBD1 (5 bases). The DNA end is a closer match to TRBJ2-7, so the J assignment may be wrong. Germline CDR1 and CDR2: SEHNR and FQNEAQ (reference sequence). The length of the CDR3 is 15 residues.

The chain uses TRBV25-1 and TRBJ2-5; 10 bases line up with TRBD2. J lost 11 bases, V lost 5 bases, and 17 bases had no gene match. Germline V gene sequence: CDR1 MGHDK, CDR2 SYGVNS. The CDR3 loop spans 16 amino acids. The chain's CDR3 is CASSPSGGHFYSEQYF. CDR3 DNA sequence: TGTGCCAGCAGTCCTAGCGGGGGCCACTTCTACAGTGAGCAGTACTTC. The full variable domain, rest sourced from reference TRBV25-1 and TRBJ2-5, is EADIYQTPRYLVIGTGKKITLECSQTMGHDKMYWYQQDPGMELHLIHYSYGVNSTEKGDLSSESTVSRIRTEHFPLTLESARPSHTSQYLCASSPSGGHFYSEQYFGPGTRLLVL.

This clonotype showed up just a few times. This chain uses TRBV4-1 with TRBJ1-2, with D perhaps TRBD1 (6 bases). Germline V gives CDR1 MGHRA, CDR2 YSYEKL. This CDR3 is built from 16 residues. V lost 4 bases and J 4 bases, leaving 19 bases between the germline ends. The CDR3 bases are TGCGCCAGCAGCCGCGGACAGTCTCTACACCTCTATGGCTACACCTTC. Its translation: CASSRGQSLHLYGYTF.

This clonotype turned up a few times. In DNA, the CDR3 is TGTGCCAGCAGTTTGGTGGGAGTGGGAAATGAGCAGTTCTTC. Its protein product is CASSLVGVGNEQFF. V gene TRBV12-3 or TRBV12-4 combines with J gene TRBJ2-1; TRBD2 might be the D (5 bases). Deletions cut 3 bases from V and 7 bases from J, with 13 bases between. This CDR3 region has 14 residues.

J is TRBJ2-3 and V is TRBV14; no clear D. There are 16 residues in the CDR3. V shed 0 bases and J shed 3 bases, with 13 bases lying between them. CDR1 and CDR2 from the germline V gene are SGHDN and FVKESK. The CDR3 DNA sequence: TGTGCCAGCAGCCAAGATAACCGTCTTTGGACAGATACGCAGTATTTT. Protein product: CASSQDNRLWTDTQYF.